The clone carrying this T cell receptor beta chain was observed at least ten times. Its antigen is not known. The sample comes from a study of T cells after yellow fever vaccination. Study in general: Any fraction with a low cell number was prepared using SMART-Seq v4 Ultra Low Input.

The germline gives CDR1 MNHEY, CDR2 SMNVEV (reference sequence). V was pared by 10 bases and J by 4 bases, with 17 bases between. The CDR3 is 13 residues long. They built TCR cDNA with 5'RACE template switching, a step that put in a universal primer site and UMIs. One entry per CDR3 protein, called by TCRdb with MiXCR from the 5' RACE reads. The table includes some 70,000 distinct CDR3 sequences, more than 6.5% detected once. Study-wide points: High-abundance clonotypes from the bulk population could contaminate FACS-sorted repertoires. In post-booster samples, most primary-vaccination clones reappeared (about 95% CD4, around 87% CD8).

The sample here was CD8+ T cells sorted from PBMCs, taken more than 35 days after the first yellow fever vaccination. This TCR was recovered from a man between 18 and 35 years old who received the YFV17D yellow fever vaccine. The V call is TRBV27, the J call TRBJ2-7; possibly TRBD1 or TRBD2 for D (6 bases each). CDR3 DNA: TGTGCCACCTCCTCCGGAGGGGGTTACGAGCAGTACTTC. It encodes CATSSGGGYEQYF.